The 21 T cell receptor beta chains given below trace back to one sample, sequenced in a study of metastatic and nonmetastatic thyroid tumors. TCRdb reprocessed the PCR reads via MiXCR. The sample yields roughly 90,000 clones, just under 15% seen once. Thyroid surgery was performed in patients who had received no treatment beforehand. Sequenced material: blood. These receptors originate from a female donor with papillary thyroid cancer or a benign thyroid nodule (not recorded which). Some clones in this sample may be carry-over from other donors' samples.

This clone appeared many times. This chain joins TRBV20-1 and TRBJ2-7; D might be TRBD1 or TRBD2, each matching 6 bases. Trimming shortened V by 3 bases and J by 3 bases, and 18 bases separated the two germline ends. CDR3 length: 15 amino acids. Looked up from germline, CDR1 is DFQATT and CDR2 is SNEGSKA (reference sequence). CDR3 loop: CSASAPRRGVYEQYF. The CDR3 nucleotides read TGCAGTGCTAGCGCCCCCAGGAGGGGGGTCTACGAGCAGTACTTC.

The table lists this clone with many counts. The rearrangement uses TRBV5-1 and TRBJ2-2; a possible D gene is TRBD1 (6 bases). Germline V lookup: CDR1 SGHRS, CDR2 YFSETQ. The CDR3 extends over 16 amino acids. Between the trimmed V and J ends, which lost 4 bases and 1 base, there was a span of 14 bases. The CDR3 protein is CASSLPWDKNTGELFF. The CDR3 DNA reads as TGCGCCAGCAGCCTACCCTGGGACAAGAACACCGGGGAGCTGTTTTTT.

At least ten counts were recorded for this clone. The chain carries TRBV6-1 and TRBJ2-7, with a weak D call TRBD1 (6 bases). Trimming took off 8 bases at V and 2 bases at J, with 19 bases between the two ends. The CDR3 totals 15 residues. Germline CDR1 is MNHNS and CDR2 is SASEGT. The CDR3 loop is CASGSQDSLAYEQYF. CDR3 nucleotides: TGTGCCAGCGGGTCCCAGGACAGCCTCGCCTACGAGCAGTACTTC.

In its sample, this clone was seen many times. This chain uses TRBV6-1 with TRBJ1-6; D not resolved. This CDR3 comprises 15 residues. V lost 4 bases and J lost 7, with 14 bases in between. The germline CDR1 and CDR2 sequences are MNHNS and SASEGT. CDR3 in amino acids: CASSATLGTNSPLHF. CDR3 coding DNA: TGTGCCAGCAGTGCCACCCTAGGAACCAATTCACCCCTCCACTTT.

Remarks on this clone: This may stem from a read error, because a much larger clone lies one nucleotide away. Other nucleotide sequences in the sample specify the same CDR3. This sequence joins TRBV10-2 and TRBJ2-1, with 9 bases fitting TRBD1. From germline, CDR1 is WSHSY and CDR2 SAAADI. The CDR3 has 12 amino acids. After removal of 6 bases from V and 14 bases from J, the junction contained 8 bases not matched to a gene. The CDR3 nucleotides are TGCGCCAGCAGCCCTGGACAGGGGAAGGAGTTCTTC. It is translated as CASSPGQGKEFF.

The chain is built from TRBV6-1 and TRBJ1-5; TRBD1 aligns across 9 bases. Trimming cost V 10 bases and J 7 bases; bases outside gene matches: 14. This CDR3 has 15 amino acids. The germline gives CDR1 MNHNS, CDR2 SASEGT. As DNA, the CDR3 is TGTGCCATCAGCTGGGACAGGGACCGGAGGCAGCCCCAGCATTTT. Translation gives CAISWDRDRRQPQHF.

As regards this clone: An end of the junction differs from the germline gene, which may be a read error. The rearrangement joins TRBV28 to TRBJ2-7, with a possible D match to TRBD2 (6 bases). The CDR3 is 16 amino acids. Germline CDR1 and CDR2: MDHEN and SYDVKM. Here the CDR3 reads CVSSSYGEAGYYEQYF. The DNA for the CDR3 is TGTGTCAGCAGTTCCTACGGGGAAGCGGGCTACTACGAGCAGTACTTC.

V is TRBV9 and J is TRBJ1-6; D ambiguous. Between the trimmed V and J ends, which lost 10 bases and 9 bases, there was a span of 20 bases. The CDR3 loop spans 14 amino acids. In germline, CDR1 is SGDLS, CDR2 YYNGEE. CDR3 nucleotides: TGTGCCGGAGGGTGGAGAGAAGCGAGTTCACCCCTCCACTTT. Amino acids: CAGGWREASSPLHF.

The chain is built from TRBV2 and TRBJ2-1; a possible D gene is TRBD1 (5 bases). Per germline, CDR1 SNHLY and CDR2 FYNNEI. CDR3 length: 14 residues. Trimming shortened V by 5 bases and J by 6 bases, and 14 bases separated the two germline ends. The CDR3 reads CASSRRQFLNEQFF. Written as DNA, the CDR3 is TGTGCCAGCAGTCGGAGACAGTTTCTCAATGAGCAGTTCTTC.

This clone was observed at least ten times. The chain recombines TRBV9 with TRBJ1-2; TRBD1 aligns across 7 bases. V shed 3 bases, J shed 8 bases, and the junction held 13 bases outside the gene matches. The CDR3 covers 15 residues. The germline gives CDR1 SGDLS, CDR2 YYNGEE. Here the CDR3 DNA reads TGTGCCAGCAGCGGAGGTCGGACAGGATGGGCCGGCTACACCTTC. Protein sequence: CASSGGRTGWAGYTF. The full variable domain, rest sourced from reference TRBV9 and TRBJ1-2, is DSGVTQTPKHLITATGQRVTLRCSPRSGDLSVYWYQQSLDQGLQFLIQYYNGEERAKGNILERFSAQQFPDLHSELNLSSLELGDSALYFCASSGGRTGWAGYTFGSGTRLTVV.

This clone appeared many times. The sample contains more than one DNA sequence encoding this CDR3. As DNA, the CDR3 is TGCGCCAGCAGCCAAGCGGGGAAAGCTTTCTTT. Its translation: CASSQAGKAFF. This chain uses TRBV5-1 with TRBJ1-1; no reliable D call. This CDR3 is built from 11 residues. The germline V gene has CDR1 SGHRS and CDR2 YFSETQ. Trimming took 4 bases from V and 9 from J, leaving 10 bases between them. Variable domain in full (rest from reference TRBV5-1 and TRBJ1-1): KAGVTQTPRYLIKTRGQQVTLSCSPISGHRSVSWYQQTPGQGLQFLFEYFSETQRNKGNFPGRFSGRQFSNSRSEMNVSTLELGDSALYLCASSQAGKAFFGQGTRLTVV.

This clone came up a few times. A clone one base away is much larger, so this may be a read error. This chain joins TRBV19 and TRBJ1-1; no clear D gene. The germline V gene has CDR1 LNHDA and CDR2 SQIVND (reference sequence). The CDR3 is made up of 14 amino acids. The CDR3 loop is CANSVVSGNTEAFF. The CDR3 region has the DNA TGTGCCAATAGTGTAGTATCGGGGAACACTGAAGCTTTCTTT.

This clone was seen ten or more times. V gene TRBV6-2 or TRBV6-3 combines with J gene TRBJ1-1, with TRBD1 as a possible D gene (6 bases). CDR1 MNHEY and CDR2 SVGEGT come from the germline V gene. Deletions cut 6 bases from V and 0 bases from J, with 11 bases between. The CDR3 consists of 14 residues. CDR3 DNA sequence: TGTGCCAGCAGCCGAGGGGGGTTGAACACTGAAGCTTTCTTT. Translating it yields CASSRGGLNTEAFF.

The chain employs TRBV5-4 and TRBJ1-2; D is perhaps TRBD1 (6 bases). This CDR3 contains 14 residues. Trimming removed 3 bases from V and 6 bases from J, with 15 bases in between. Germline V lookup: CDR1 SGHNT, CDR2 YYREEE (reference sequence). The CDR3 DNA reads as TGTGCCAGCAGCTACAATCGGGGGGCTAATGGCTACACCTTC. It translates to CASSYNRGANGYTF.

A remark on this clone: A read error may explain this, as a much larger clone is one base away. The chain employs TRBV20-1 and TRBJ2-5; TRBD2 agrees at 8 bases. Per germline, CDR1 DFQATT and CDR2 SNEGSKA (reference sequence). This CDR3 has 14 amino acids. CDR3 sequence: CSATILAEIRAHYF. In DNA, the CDR3 is TGCAGTGCGACGATACTAGCGGAGATTAGGGCCCATTACTTC.

For this clone: A single base separates this from a much larger clone, so it may be a read error. The chain has TRBV20-1 and TRBJ2-5; maybe TRBD2 (6 bases). CDR1 is DFQATT, CDR2 SNEGSKA, per germline (reference sequence). The CDR3 totals 13 residues. The CDR3: CSAFRGTQETQHF. The CDR3 coding sequence is TGCAGTGCCTTCCGGGGGACCCAAGAGACCCAGCACTTC.

This clone was counted many times. The chain links TRBV5-1 to TRBJ2-3; 12 positions match TRBD2. With V trimmed by 4 bases and J by 1 base, 4 bases remained unmatched. In germline, CDR1 is SGHRS, CDR2 YFSETQ. The CDR3 has 16 amino acids. CDR3 sequence: CASSLWTSGGTDTQYF. Written as DNA, the CDR3 is TGCGCCAGCAGCCTCTGGACTAGCGGGGGCACAGATACGCAGTATTTT.

This clone was found a few times. This clone may be a read error of a much larger clone one base away. The V and J genes are TRBV24-1 and TRBJ1-2, with D maybe TRBD1 (6 bases). This CDR3 has 14 residues. CDR1 and CDR2 from the germline V gene are KGHDR and SFDVKD. The V and J ends lost 6 bases and 4 bases respectively, with 14 bases between them. The CDR3 here is CATSYRTAGYGYTF. CDR3 DNA sequence: TGTGCCACCAGTTATAGGACAGCGGGCTATGGCTACACCTTC.

This rearrangement joins TRBV7-8 to TRBJ2-7; 7 positions agree with TRBD1. V shed 8 bases and J 0 bases; nucleotides not matched to a gene: 4. The CDR3 has 13 residues. Germline assignment: CDR1 SGHVS and CDR2 FQNEAQ. The CDR3 DNA reads TGTGCCAGCGGACAGGTTTTCTCCTACGAGCAGTACTTC. This codes for CASGQVFSYEQYF.

As concerns this clone: A much larger clone differs from this one at a single base, so this may be a read error. Other DNA sequences in this sample translate to the same CDR3. The rearrangement joins TRBV4-2 to TRBJ2-1; TRBD2 agrees at 9 bases. The germline V gene encodes CDR1 LGHNA and CDR2 YNFKEQ. The CDR3 sequence is 17 residues long. The ends lost 0 bases at V and 8 bases at J; junction bases unmatched: 11. The CDR3 reads CASSQDNSGGTFDEQFF. Here the CDR3 DNA reads TGTGCCAGCAGCCAAGATAATAGCGGGGGTACTTTCGATGAGCAGTTCTTC.

This clone was seen more than once but under ten times. This chain links TRBV12-3 or TRBV12-4 with TRBJ2-7; D is tentatively TRBD1 or TRBD2 (5 bases each). This CDR3 region has 17 residues. V was shortened by 3 bases and J by 7 bases, with 25 bases between the two germline ends. CDR3 nucleotides: TGTGCCAGCAGTTTTCGGGCGCCCGGGGCAATGACCATGGAGCAGTACTTC. Its translation is CASSFRAPGAMTMEQYF.